The entry below describes one TCR beta chain. Its target is not known. The time point here: patch test 1, 2 weeks after DPC sensitization. The treatment here: therapeutic diphenylcyclopropenone sensitization with weekly scalp DPC. The CDR3 runs 16 residues. Trimming took off 5 bases at V and 7 bases at J, with 24 bases between the two ends. Germline V gene lookup returns CDR1 SGHAT and CDR2 FQNNGV. This sample is drawn from a study of human T cells and chemical hapten exposure. Study-wide background: Patients, largely female, had alopecia areata, totalis or universalis. Largely, small differences in pooled library volume made per-sample TCR yields vary.

Unique molecular identifiers were attached to individual cDNA molecules during library preparation. MiXCR, run by TCRdb on the RACE reads, gives a single entry per CDR3 protein. The table lists approximately 100,000 distinct CDR3 sequences, approximately 10% of them singletons. General study findings and limits: Because they had alopecia, donors may respond immunologically unlike healthy people.

The sequencing used whole blood, collected in connection with sensitization to the hapten diphenylcyclopropenone (DPC). The TCR originated in a woman aged 40 to 50 with alopecia areata. Some clones in this sample may be carry-over from other donors' samples. V gene TRBV11-2 combines with J gene TRBJ2-7; D possibly corresponds to TRBD1 (5 bases). The CDR3 region is CASSGVTGAPGWEQYF. The CDR3 nucleotides read TGTGCCAGCAGCGGTGTAACAGGTGCCCCCGGGTGGGAGCAGTACTTC.